The sequence of this T cell receptor (beta chain) was determined in a study of T cells after posttransplantation cyclophosphamide. Study-wide points: Tissue-infiltrating T cells from skin or gut overlapped little with blood T cells. Recipient CMV seropositivity and CMV reactivation strongly tracked TRB clonality. Donor CD8+ memory clones often dominated recipient blood repertoires at later times.

A marrow graft followed busulfan-fludarabine conditioning, with cyclophosphamide on days +3 and +4. This clone occurred a few times. Its antigen is undetermined. The table came from immunoSEQ multiplex PCR; TCRdb's copy has only in-frame clones and leaves some out. The sample lists 8,500 to 13,000 clones, 70% to 90% occurring once. The CDR3 length is 15 residues. V lost 0 bases to trimming and J lost 2 bases, with 11 bases between them. Germline V gene sequence: CDR1 SGHRS, CDR2 YFSETQ. The TCR originated in a female patient aged 50 to 65 who received an allogeneic stem cell transplant from a related donor, was CMV-positive, and had no GVHD. Some T cells may be the graft donor's. This specimen consisted of PBMCs, obtained after allogeneic stem cell transplant with posttransplant cyclophosphamide. The chain couples TRBV5-1 to TRBJ2-5; D may be TRBD2 (5 bases). The CDR3 here is CASSLETTLQETQYF. The CDR3 coding sequence is TGCGCCAGCAGCTTGGAGACTACTCTTCAAGAGACCCAGTACTTC.